Here is one T cell receptor beta chain with its context. Its antigen remains unidentified. The entry originates in a study of cytomegalovirus exposure and HLA in healthy donors. Findings and limits, study-wide: Later analysis revealed greater clonal expansion in HLA-associated TCR beta chains than in equally common others. Later analysis demonstrated an association between a missense DCLRE1C variant and TCR beta V- and J-gene trimming. Excluded were some V segments that proved indistinguishable, including TRBV6-2 and TRBV6-3. Researchers catalogued 164 TCR beta chains as cytomegalovirus-associated.

This PCR relied on a set of 60 Vbeta primers and 13 Jbeta primers. Sequencing used immunoSEQ multiplex PCR; TCRdb keeps in-frame clones, though not all of them. In the table there are approximately 80,000 clones, approximately 74% of which are singletons. Germline V gene sequence: CDR1 MNHNY, CDR2 SVGAGI (reference sequence). V was cut by 0 bases and J by 4 bases, with 15 bases left in between. The CDR3 loop spans 16 amino acids. Sequencing was done on a sample of PBMCs. The origin of this receptor is a young man in good health and CMV-seropositive. The chain is built from TRBV6-6 and TRBJ1-1; tentatively, D is TRBD1 (5 bases). The CDR3 loop is CASSYSGGTEGTEAFF. The DNA for the CDR3 is TGTGCCAGCAGTTACTCGGGAGGGACCGAAGGCACTGAAGCTTTCTTT.